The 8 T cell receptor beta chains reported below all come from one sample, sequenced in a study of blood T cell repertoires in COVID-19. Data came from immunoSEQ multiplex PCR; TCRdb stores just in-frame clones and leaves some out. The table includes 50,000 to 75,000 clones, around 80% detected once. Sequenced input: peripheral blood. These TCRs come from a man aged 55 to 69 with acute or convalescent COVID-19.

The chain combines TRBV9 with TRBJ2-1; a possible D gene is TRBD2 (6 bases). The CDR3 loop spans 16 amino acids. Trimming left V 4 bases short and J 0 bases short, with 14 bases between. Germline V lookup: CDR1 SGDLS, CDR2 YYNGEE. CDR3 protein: CASSPSASTSYNEQFF. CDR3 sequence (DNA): TGTGCCAGCAGCCCTAGCGCATCAACCTCCTACAATGAGCAGTTCTTC.

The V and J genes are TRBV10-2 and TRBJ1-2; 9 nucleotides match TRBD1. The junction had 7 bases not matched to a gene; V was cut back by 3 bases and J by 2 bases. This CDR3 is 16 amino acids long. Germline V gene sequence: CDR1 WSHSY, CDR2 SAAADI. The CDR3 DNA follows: TGCGCCAGCAGTGACCCCGGACAGGGGAAAAACTATGGCTACACCTTC. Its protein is CASSDPGQGKNYGYTF.

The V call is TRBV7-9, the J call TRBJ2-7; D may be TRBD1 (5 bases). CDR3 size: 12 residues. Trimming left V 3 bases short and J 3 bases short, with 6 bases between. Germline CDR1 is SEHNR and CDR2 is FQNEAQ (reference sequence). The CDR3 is CASSFQGYEQYF. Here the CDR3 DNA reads TGTGCCAGCAGCTTCCAGGGCTACGAGCAGTACTTC.

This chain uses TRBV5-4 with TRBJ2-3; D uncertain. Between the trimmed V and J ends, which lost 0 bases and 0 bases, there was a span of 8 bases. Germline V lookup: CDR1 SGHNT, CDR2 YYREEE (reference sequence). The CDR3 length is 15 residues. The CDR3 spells CASSLGGFSTDTQYF. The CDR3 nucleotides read TGTGCCAGCAGCTTGGGTGGCTTTAGCACAGATACGCAGTATTTT.

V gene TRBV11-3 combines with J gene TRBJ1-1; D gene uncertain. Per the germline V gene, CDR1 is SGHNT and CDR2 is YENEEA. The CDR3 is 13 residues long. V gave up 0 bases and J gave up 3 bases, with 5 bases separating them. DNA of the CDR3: TGTGCCAGCAGCTTAGAGGCAGACACTGAAGCTTTCTTT. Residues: CASSLEADTEAFF.

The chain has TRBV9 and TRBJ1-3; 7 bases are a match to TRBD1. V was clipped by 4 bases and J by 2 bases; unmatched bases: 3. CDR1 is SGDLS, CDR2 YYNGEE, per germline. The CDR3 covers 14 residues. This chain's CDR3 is CASSPGTAGNTIYF. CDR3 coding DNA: TGTGCCAGCAGCCCTGGGACAGCTGGAAACACCATATATTTT. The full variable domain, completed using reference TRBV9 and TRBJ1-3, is DSGVTQTPKHLITATGQRVTLRCSPRSGDLSVYWYQQSLDQGLQFLIQYYNGEERAKGNILERFSAQQFPDLHSELNLSSLELGDSALYFCASSPGTAGNTIYFGEGSWLTVV.

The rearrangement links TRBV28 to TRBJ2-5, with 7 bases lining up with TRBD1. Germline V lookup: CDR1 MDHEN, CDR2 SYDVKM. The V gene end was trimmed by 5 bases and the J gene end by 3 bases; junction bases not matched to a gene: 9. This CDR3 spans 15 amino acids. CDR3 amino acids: CASSPMGTAEETQYF. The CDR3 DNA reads TGTGCCAGCAGTCCCATGGGGACAGCAGAAGAGACCCAGTACTTC.

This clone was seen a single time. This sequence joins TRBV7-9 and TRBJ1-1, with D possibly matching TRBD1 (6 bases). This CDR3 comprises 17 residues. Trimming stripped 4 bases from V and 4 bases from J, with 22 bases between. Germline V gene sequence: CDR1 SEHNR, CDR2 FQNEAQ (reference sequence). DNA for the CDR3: TGTGCCAGCAGCTCCCCCGGGGGGCGCATATCGAGCACTGAAGCTTTCTTT. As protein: CASSSPGGRISSTEAFF.